These 19 T cell receptor beta chains share one sample of origin, sequenced in a study of blood T cell repertoires in COVID-19. Sequencing used immunoSEQ multiplex PCR; TCRdb keeps in-frame clones, though not all of them. The table includes hundreds of thousands of clones, around four fifths detected once. Sample: peripheral blood. These receptors were obtained from an elderly woman with active or convalescent COVID-19.

The chain combines TRBV5-1 with TRBJ2-7, with D perhaps TRBD1 (5 bases). This CDR3 comprises 13 residues. The V end lost 1 base, the J end lost 2 bases, and 7 bases lay between the germline ends. Germline values: CDR1 SGHRS, CDR2 YFSETQ. CDR3 DNA: TGCGCCAGCAGCTTGTTAGGGGCCTACGAGCAGTACTTC. It encodes CASSLLGAYEQYF.

V usage is TRBV11-1 and J usage is TRBJ2-1, with 8 bases fitting TRBD2. Trimming took 5 bases from V and 0 from J; bases not matched to a gene: 3. CDR1 and CDR2 (germline): SGHAT, FQDESV (reference sequence). The CDR3 is 15 amino acids. CDR3 DNA sequence: TGTGCCAGCAGCGGTCGGGGGGGCTCCTACAATGAGCAGTTCTTC. Protein sequence: CASSGRGGSYNEQFF.

The J gene is TRBJ1-2, the V gene TRBV27; 7 nucleotides match TRBD1. The germline CDR1 and CDR2 sequences are MNHEY and SMNVEV (reference sequence). Losses at the gene ends were 0 bases for V and 2 bases for J; bases not matched to a gene: 9. This CDR3 spans 17 amino acids. CDR3 residues: CASSLSSTGDRNYGYTF. In nucleotides, the CDR3 is TGTGCCAGCAGTTTATCTTCCACAGGGGATAGGAACTATGGCTACACCTTC.

This clone occurred a few times. The chain has TRBV6-5 and TRBJ1-6; TRBD1 agrees at 10 bases. The germline CDR1 and CDR2 sequences are MNHEY and SVGAGI. V shed 2 bases and J 9 bases; nucleotides not matched to a gene: 7. The CDR3 runs to 16 residues. The CDR3, as DNA: TGTGCCAGCAGTTACCTTAAGACAGGGGGCGGTTCACCCCTCCACTTT. It encodes CASSYLKTGGGSPLHF.

This chain joins TRBV7-9 and TRBJ1-2, with TRBD1 as a possible D gene (5 bases). CDR1 is SEHNR, CDR2 FQNEAQ, per germline (reference sequence). The ends were cut back, 5 bases at V and 5 bases at J, with 24 bases in the middle. This CDR3 region has 17 residues. The CDR3 DNA is TGTGCCAGCAGCCCCGACAGAGGTCAGGGTCGTTGGTATGGCTACACCTTC. Translating gives CASSPDRGQGRWYGYTF.

The gene calls are TRBV5-4 and TRBJ1-5, with no clear D. The germline V gene encodes CDR1 SGHNT and CDR2 YYREEE (reference sequence). Trimming left V 4 bases short and J 1 base short, with 12 bases between. This CDR3 region has 15 residues. The CDR3 region is CASSVMGGSNQPQHF. The CDR3 DNA reads as TGTGCCAGCAGCGTTATGGGAGGGAGCAATCAGCCCCAGCATTTT.

This chain connects TRBV6-5 to TRBJ1-2; the match to TRBD1 covers 9 bases. The CDR3 runs 14 residues. Germline lookup yields CDR1 MNHEY and CDR2 SVGAGI. The V gene end was trimmed by 7 bases and the J gene end by 4 bases; junction bases not matched to a gene: 7. The CDR3 region has the DNA TGTGCCAGCAAAACAGGGGGCCGGGGCTATGGCTACACCTTC. This translates into CASKTGGRGYGYTF.

This clone was seen once. The V call is TRBV3-1 (or the pseudogene TRBV3-2), the J call TRBJ2-1; 8 bases are shared with TRBD2. Germline CDR1 is LGHDT and CDR2 is YNNKEL (reference sequence). The CDR3 contains 16 residues. J gave up 6 bases and V 2 bases, and 9 bases lay outside the gene matches. CDR3 DNA: TGTGCCAGCAGCCAATCCCTTGCGGGGGGCCTCAATGAGCAGTTCTTC. The encoded protein is CASSQSLAGGLNEQFF.

The chain joins TRBV19 to TRBJ2-7, with no clear D. This CDR3 is built from 14 residues. Germline V gene sequence: CDR1 LNHDA, CDR2 SQIVND (reference sequence). Trimming left V 0 bases short and J 6 bases short, with 12 bases between. CDR3 in DNA: TGTGCCAGTAGTATAGACGGTCGTTTTGGCGAGCAGTACTTC. It translates to CASSIDGRFGEQYF.

This chain connects TRBV5-1 to TRBJ1-1; no clear D gene. V was cut by 4 bases and J by 4 bases, with 17 bases left in between. This CDR3 is built from 15 residues. Looked up from germline, CDR1 is SGHRS and CDR2 is YFSETQ. CDR3 amino acids: CASSATGFQSTEAFF. The DNA for the CDR3 is TGCGCCAGCAGCGCTACGGGTTTTCAGAGCACTGAAGCTTTCTTT.

J is TRBJ1-1 and V is TRBV18, with D uncertain. The CDR3 length is 16 residues. The germline CDR1 and CDR2 sequences are KGHSH and LQKENI. Trimming shortened V by 4 bases and J by 6 bases, and 21 bases separated the two germline ends. CDR3 DNA sequence: TGTGCCAGCTCACAGAGCGGAGGAAGAGTGAATTCTGAAGCTTTCTTT. Encoded protein: CASSQSGGRVNSEAFF.

The chain recombines TRBV28 with TRBJ1-2; D may be TRBD1 (6 bases). With 4 bases removed from V and 2 bases from J, the gap between germline ends came to 17 bases. Looked up from germline, CDR1 is MDHEN and CDR2 is SYDVKM. The CDR3 totals 16 residues. CDR3 sequence: CASSSPGQKLNYGYTF. The CDR3 region has the DNA TGTGCCAGCAGTTCCCCGGGACAAAAACTAAACTATGGCTACACCTTC.

The V and J genes are TRBV7-9 and TRBJ1-1, with 9 bases that match TRBD1. V shed 6 bases and J 5 bases; nucleotides not matched to a gene: 7. The length of the CDR3 is 14 residues. The germline V gene encodes CDR1 SEHNR and CDR2 FQNEAQ (reference sequence). The CDR3 nucleotides read TGTGCCAGCAGTCGGGGACAGGGACGAACTGAAGCTTTCTTT. The encoded protein is CASSRGQGRTEAFF. Together with reference TRBV7-9 and TRBJ1-1, the CDR3 gives the full variable domain: DTGVSQNPRHKITKRGQNVTFRCDPISEHNRLYWYRQTLGQGPEFLTYFQNEAQLEKSRLLSDRFSAERPKGSFSTLEIQRTEQGDSAMYLCASSRGQGRTEAFFGQGTRLTVV.

This clone was seen once. The V and J genes are TRBV28 and TRBJ1-1; D gene unclear. Germline lookup yields CDR1 MDHEN and CDR2 SYDVKM. The V gene lost 6 bases and the J gene lost 3 bases, with 14 bases spanning the gap. CDR3 length equals 14 residues. The CDR3 spells CASSKLAGDTEAFF. CDR3 nucleotides: TGTGCCAGCAGCAAGCTAGCCGGGGACACTGAAGCTTTCTTT.

This chain links TRBV7-2 with TRBJ1-6; D is uncertain. V shed 3 bases and J shed 0 bases, with 12 bases lying between them. This CDR3 is built from 17 residues. The germline V gene has CDR1 SGHTA and CDR2 FQGNSA. The CDR3 here is CASSFRTGSSYNSPLHF. In nucleotides, the CDR3 is TGTGCCAGCAGCTTCCGGACGGGGAGCTCCTATAATTCACCCCTCCACTTT.

This clone has only one observation. This sequence joins TRBV11-2 and TRBJ2-7, with D tentatively TRBD1 (5 bases). This CDR3 contains 13 residues. V was cut by 3 bases and J by 6 bases, with 12 bases left in between. Germline assignment: CDR1 SGHAT and CDR2 FQNNGV. CDR3 protein: CASSFRQGTEQYF. CDR3 nucleotide sequence: TGTGCCAGCAGCTTTAGGCAGGGTACCGAGCAGTACTTC. The full variable domain, with the rest looked up from reference TRBV11-2 and TRBJ2-7, is EAGVAQSPRYKIIEKRQSVAFWCNPISGHATLYWYQQILGQGPKLLIQFQNNGVVDDSQLPKDRFSAERLKGVDSTLKIQPAKLEDSAVYLCASSFRQGTEQYFGPGTRLTVT.

This rearrangement joins TRBV11-2 to TRBJ2-7; the D gene is possibly TRBD1 (6 bases). V lost 5 bases to trimming and J lost 0 bases, with 14 bases between them. Germline loops: CDR1 SGHAT, CDR2 FQNNGV. The CDR3 totals 15 residues. CDR3 bases: TGTGCCAGCAGCCCTAGTGGGGGCCTCTCCTACGAGCAGTACTTC. This codes for CASSPSGGLSYEQYF.

The CDR3 DNA reads TGTGCCAGCAGTTTAGGGGGCGGGGAGACCCAGTACTTC. Protein product: CASSLGGGETQYF. The chain is built from TRBV6-5 and TRBJ2-5, with 7 bases fitting TRBD1. Germline assignment: CDR1 MNHEY and CDR2 SVGAGI. The CDR3 extends over 13 amino acids. Trimming at V came to 4 bases and at J to 5 bases, leaving 4 bases not matched to a gene.

The rearrangement joins TRBV11-3 to TRBJ2-1; 8 bases fit TRBD2. Germline V gene data show CDR1 as SGHNT and CDR2 as YENEEA. V lost 4 bases and J lost 8; bases outside the gene matches: 7. This CDR3 has 14 residues. CDR3 bases: TGTGCCAGCAGCTCACCGACGGGGGGGTATGAGCAGTTCTTC. Translation: CASSSPTGGYEQFF. Using reference TRBV11-3 and TRBJ2-1 for the parts outside the CDR3, the full variable domain is EAGVVQSPRYKIIEKKQPVAFWCNPISGHNTLYWYLQNLGQGPELLIRYENEEAVDDSQLPKDRFSAERLKGVDSTLKIQPAELGDSAVYLCASSSPTGGYEQFFGPGTRLTVL.